These T cell receptor beta chains were read from a single sample in a study of blood T cell repertoires in COVID-19. Assay used: immunoSEQ multiplex PCR; TCRdb lists only in-frame clones, some missing. The sample contains around 79,000 clones, around 88% of which appear only once. The sample comprised peripheral blood. The source is a man between 65 and 85 years old with active or convalescent COVID-19. The CDR3 runs from the conserved cysteine through the conserved F or W. D genes are given only for firm matches. Rows give clone size only sometimes, using once, few, many, or a class for an expanded clone.

TRBV27	TRBJ1-2	-	-	TGTGCCAGCAGTACCCGGGGCGGGGGTTGGGGCTATGGCTACACCTTC	CASSTRGGGWGYGYTF
TRBV24-1	TRBJ1-1	-	TRBD1	TGTGCCACCAGTGACCCGGACAGGGAGTCTGAAGCTTTCTTT	CATSDPDRESEAFF
TRBV19	TRBJ1-5	-	-	TGTGCCAGTAGTACCGGGGGAGGATTTAATCAGCCCCAGCATTTT	CASSTGGGFNQPQHF
TRBV2	TRBJ1-5	-	-	TGTGCCAGCAGTGGGGACACAGATCAGCCCCAGCATTTT	CASSGDTDQPQHF
TRBV6-6	TRBJ1-1	-	-	TGTGCCAGCACCCCTAGTCGTGACCAGCTGAACACTGAAGCTTTCTTT	CASTPSRDQLNTEAFF
TRBV10-3	TRBJ1-6	few	TRBD1	TGTGCCATCAGTGAGCGACAGGGATTGGGTCGCGATTCACCCCTCCACTTT	CAISERQGLGRDSPLHF
TRBV18	TRBJ2-7	-	TRBD2	TGTGCCAGCTCACCACCGTCGTCTAGCGGGAGCTACGAGCAGTACTTC	CASSPPSSSGSYEQYF
TRBV6-2/TRBV6-3	TRBJ2-1	-	TRBD2	TGTGCCAGCAACCCCCGGCTAGCGGCCTACAATGAGCAGTTCTTC	CASNPRLAAYNEQFF
TRBV5-1	TRBJ2-2	-	-	TGCGCCAGCAGCCTGGACGACACTACCGGGGAGCTGTTTTTT	CASSLDDTTGELFF
TRBV28	TRBJ1-3	-	-	TGTGCCAGCAGTTTAGGGGGGGCGAATCCTAACACCATATATTTT	CASSLGGANPNTIYF
TRBV28	TRBJ1-5	-	-	TGTGCCAGCAGTACCGACAGTCCTTACAATCAGCCCCAGCATTTT	CASSTDSPYNQPQHF
TRBV7-9	TRBJ1-1	-	-	TGTGCCAGCAGTTTTCAGGGGAACACTGAAGCTTTCTTT	CASSFQGNTEAFF
TRBV28	TRBJ2-5	once	-	TGTGCCAGCAGTCGCGGGGACAGACCTCCCCAAGAGACCCAGTACTTC	CASSRGDRPPQETQYF
TRBV4-1	TRBJ2-1	-	TRBD2	TGCGCCAGCAGCCAAGGGGCGGGAGGGAGGAGGAATGAGCAGTTCTTC	CASSQGAGGRRNEQFF
TRBV28	TRBJ2-2	-	TRBD1	TGTGCCAGCAGTTCCGGGACAGGGGGTACCGGGGAGCTGTTTTTT	CASSSGTGGTGELFF
TRBV6-2/TRBV6-3	TRBJ1-5	-	-	TGTGCCAGCAGTCCACAGGGCCCTCAGCAGCCCCAGCATTTT	CASSPQGPQQPQHF
TRBV5-4	TRBJ1-2	-	-	TGTGCCAGCAGCTTGGATACATCTTACTATGGCTACACCTTC	CASSLDTSYYGYTF
TRBV28	TRBJ2-7	-	-	TGTGCCAGCCTCGGGGCCTACGAGCAGTACTTC	CASLGAYEQYF
TRBV19	TRBJ2-3	-	TRBD2	TGTGCCAGTAGTATCGTGGGCGGACTAGCGGGAGGTCGTGCAGATACGCAGTATTTT	CASSIVGGLAGGRADTQYF
TRBV28	TRBJ2-1	-	TRBD1	TGTGCCAGCAGTTTAAAGGGACAGGGGTATGGGATAAATGAGCAGTTCTTC	CASSLKGQGYGINEQFF
TRBV29-1	TRBJ1-2	-	-	TGCAGCGTCCTTAGACAGGCCGCTGATGTCTACACCTTC	CSVLRQAADVYTF
TRBV6-2/TRBV6-3	TRBJ1-5	-	-	TGTGCCAGCAGTTACGCGGAGCCGGGTCAGCCCCAGCATTTT	CASSYAEPGQPQHF
TRBV10-1	TRBJ1-2	once	-	TGCGCCAGCAGAGGGGGAGGCTACACCTTC	CASRGGGYTF
TRBV7-2	TRBJ2-1	-	-	TGTGCCAGCAGCCGGGGTCTATTTTTAAATGAGCAGTTCTTC	CASSRGLFLNEQFF
TRBV18	TRBJ2-7	-	TRBD1	TGTGCCAGCTCACAGGTGGGGACAGATTACGAGCAGTACTTC	CASSQVGTDYEQYF
TRBV19	TRBJ1-5	once	TRBD1	TGTGCCAGTAGTACAGGACAGGGCTTAGGACCCCAGCATTTT	CASSTGQGLGPQHF
TRBV30	TRBJ1-1	-	-	TGTGCCTGGAGTCGTCAGGGGAACACTGAAGCTTTCTTT	CAWSRQGNTEAFF
TRBV28	TRBJ1-2	-	TRBD1	TGTGCCAGCAGTTTCGCAGGGGGCGCGAGGAATGGCTACACCTTC	CASSFAGGARNGYTF
TRBV2	TRBJ1-4	-	-	TGTGCCAGCAGTGTGGAGGCCTCGGGCGAAAAACTGTTTTTT	CASSVEASGEKLFF
TRBV9	TRBJ2-1	-	TRBD1	TGTGCCAGCAGCGTTACCGGGACAGAAGGGAATGAGCAGTTCTTC	CASSVTGTEGNEQFF
TRBV6-5	TRBJ2-3	once	TRBD1	TGTGCCAGCAGTTACCAGTCAGGGGGCGCAGCAGATACGCAGTATTTT	CASSYQSGGAADTQYF
TRBV10-3	TRBJ2-7	-	TRBD2	TGTGCCATCAGCCCGGGACTAGTATCCGAGCAGTACTTC	CAISPGLVSEQYF